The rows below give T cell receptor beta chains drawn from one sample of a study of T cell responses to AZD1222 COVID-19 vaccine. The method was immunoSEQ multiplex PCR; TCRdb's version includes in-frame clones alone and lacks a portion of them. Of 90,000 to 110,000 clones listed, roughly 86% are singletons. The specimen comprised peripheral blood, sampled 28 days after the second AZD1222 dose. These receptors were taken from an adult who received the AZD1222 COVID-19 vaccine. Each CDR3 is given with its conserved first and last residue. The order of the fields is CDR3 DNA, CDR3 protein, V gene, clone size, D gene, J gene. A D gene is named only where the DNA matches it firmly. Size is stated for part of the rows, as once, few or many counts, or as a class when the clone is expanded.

TGCGCCAGCAGCCAAGCCCCGTGGGGGGAAGGCAATCAGCCCCAGCATTTT CASSQAPWGEGNQPQHF TRBV4-1 once NA TRBJ1-5
TGTGCCAGCAGTTACCCGACCAGAGCTTTCTTT CASSYPTRAFF TRBV28 NA NA TRBJ1-1
TGCGCCAGCAGCTTGCTAGGGGATGGCTATGGCTACACCTTC CASSLLGDGYGYTF TRBV5-1 NA NA TRBJ1-2
TGTGCCAGCAGCTTGGAAAGCTACGAGCAGTACTTC CASSLESYEQYF TRBV5-4 NA NA TRBJ2-7
TGTGCCTGGAGTGGACCTCGGGCCCTATCCATGAACACTGAAGCTTTCTTT CAWSGPRALSMNTEAFF TRBV30 NA NA TRBJ1-1
TGTGCCAGCAGCATCCCCTCCGGTCACAGCACAGATACGCAGTATTTT CASSIPSGHSTDTQYF TRBV6-2/TRBV6-3 NA NA TRBJ2-3
TGTGCCAGCAGCTTGGGGACAGGGTGGGGTGAAAAACTGTTTTTT CASSLGTGWGEKLFF TRBV5-6 NA TRBD1 TRBJ1-4
TGCAGCGTTGAAGATCCGGGTAGCACCGGGGAGCTGTTTTTT CSVEDPGSTGELFF TRBV29-1 NA NA TRBJ2-2
TGTGCCAGCAGCCGAGAAACTAGCACAGATACGCAGTATTTT CASSRETSTDTQYF TRBV5-4 NA NA TRBJ2-3
TGTGCCAGCAGCCCGAGGACAGGGGATCTGTGGGGCTACACCTTC CASSPRTGDLWGYTF TRBV2 NA TRBD1 TRBJ1-2
TGTGCCAGCAGCTGGACTAGCAGCACAGATACGCAGTATTTT CASSWTSSTDTQYF TRBV6-4 NA TRBD2 TRBJ2-3
TGTGCCAGTAGTATCAAGGTTAACTATGGCTACACCTTC CASSIKVNYGYTF TRBV19 NA NA TRBJ1-2
TGTGCCAGCAGCTTAGCGGCGGGACTAGCGGCTTCGCAGTATTTT CASSLAAGLAASQYF TRBV7-2 NA TRBD2 TRBJ2-3
TGTGCCACCAGCAGAGGGCTCGGGGGCCGCACAGATACGCAGTATTTT CATSRGLGGRTDTQYF TRBV15 once NA TRBJ2-3
TGTGCCAGCAGCCCTGGGGGCCGACCCTACGAGCAGTACTTC CASSPGGRPYEQYF TRBV28 NA NA TRBJ2-7
TGTGCCAGCAGCCCCTTGGGAAGCGGATCTTACACCGGGGAGCTGTTTTTT CASSPLGSGSYTGELFF TRBV3-1/TRBV3-2 NA NA TRBJ2-2
TGTGCCAGCATCAGGGGGCAGGGGGCAGGCGTGAACACTGAAGCTTTCTTT CASIRGQGAGVNTEAFF TRBV5-5 NA TRBD1 TRBJ1-1
TGTGCCAGCTCACCATTCGGGACAGGGAGGGACACTGAAGCTTTCTTT CASSPFGTGRDTEAFF TRBV18 NA TRBD1 TRBJ1-1
TGCGCCAGCAGTCAATCGGGGACAGGGGACACCGGGGAGCTGTTTTTT CASSQSGTGDTGELFF TRBV23-1 few TRBD1 TRBJ2-2
TGTGCCAGCAGCTTAGAGGTCCAGGGACGAAACATTCAGTACTTC CASSLEVQGRNIQYF TRBV7-9 NA NA TRBJ2-4
TGTGCCAGCAACAGGGGAGGAGATACGCAGTATTTT CASNRGGDTQYF TRBV12-3/TRBV12-4 NA NA TRBJ2-3
TGTGCCAGCAACCAGCACAATCAGCCCCAGCATTTT CASNQHNQPQHF TRBV2 NA NA TRBJ1-5
TGCAGCGTTGGACAGGGGAGGCATGAGCAGTTCTTC CSVGQGRHEQFF TRBV29-1 NA TRBD1 TRBJ2-1
TGTGCCAGCAGCTACAAGACAGGGCTCGATGGCTACACCTTC CASSYKTGLDGYTF TRBV7-3 NA TRBD1 TRBJ1-2
TGTGCCAGTAGTATGGCCAGGGGGCGTATGAATCAGCCCCAGCATTTT CASSMARGRMNQPQHF TRBV19 NA TRBD1 TRBJ1-5
TGTGCCAGCTCACCAAGGGAAGAGACCCAGTACTTC CASSPREETQYF TRBV18 NA NA TRBJ2-5
TGTGCCAGCAGCTTGGCTGGGGGCACGGGCTACACCTTC CASSLAGGTGYTF TRBV5-6 NA NA TRBJ1-2